The clone carrying this T cell receptor (beta chain) was recorded a few times. Antigen unknown. The data are from a study of response to subunit inactivated influenza vaccine. TCRdb reprocessed the RT-PCR reads with MiXCR, giving one entry per CDR3 protein. The top ten hold 2.8% of the sample, which has about 540,000 distinct CDR3 sequences, 20% to 25% seen once. Regarding the study as a whole: The authors offered the suggestion that each seasonal influenza vaccination recruits few new T cells.

These sequences were also reported in another study, on T cells expressing NK-cell markers. That investigation notes: 5'RACE template switching with UMIs generated TCR beta cDNA. Eight donors were sequenced, seven testing HCMV-seropositive and one testing seronegative. Several experiments confined sorting to alpha-beta TCR T cells with an anti-gamma-delta TCR antibody. Where a handful of donors were concerned, these clonotypes also led the CD3+CD56-NKG2C+ fraction.

Material: CD4+ T cells sorted from PBMCs, obtained roughly 13 days after vaccination. The clonotype originates from a man in his fifties who received an inactivated influenza vaccine.

The CDR3: CASSLVSGRGETEAFF. In nucleotides, the CDR3 is TGTGCCAGCAGCTTAGTTTCGGGGAGGGGCGAAACTGAAGCTTTCTTT. The chain joins TRBV7-9 to TRBJ1-1; TRBD1 is a possible D gene (5 bases). The length of the CDR3 is 16 residues. Trimming removed 1 base at V and 5 bases at J, with 17 bases between. Germline CDR1 and CDR2: SEHNR and FQNEAQ (reference sequence).